The entry below describes one TCR beta chain. The sample is drawn from a study of cytotoxic CD8 clonotypes in ibrutinib-treated CLL. The protocol was immunoSEQ multiplex PCR, while the TCRdb copy is restricted to in-frame clones and leaves out a portion. The top ten hold 6.5% to 8% of the sample, which has tens of thousands of clones, about three quarters seen once. Unmatched junction bases numbered 7, after V lost 7 bases and J lost 4 bases. This CDR3 contains 14 residues. Germline V gene lookup returns CDR1 LNHDA and CDR2 SQIVND (reference sequence). The gene calls are TRBV19 and TRBJ1-2; 9 positions match TRBD1. The input for sequencing was PBMCs, taken before ibrutinib treatment. The receptor was derived from a human donor with chronic lymphocytic leukemia. CDR3 coding DNA: TGTGCCAGTACCCAGACAGGGGGGTCCTATGGCTACACCTTC. Protein product: CASTQTGGSYGYTF.